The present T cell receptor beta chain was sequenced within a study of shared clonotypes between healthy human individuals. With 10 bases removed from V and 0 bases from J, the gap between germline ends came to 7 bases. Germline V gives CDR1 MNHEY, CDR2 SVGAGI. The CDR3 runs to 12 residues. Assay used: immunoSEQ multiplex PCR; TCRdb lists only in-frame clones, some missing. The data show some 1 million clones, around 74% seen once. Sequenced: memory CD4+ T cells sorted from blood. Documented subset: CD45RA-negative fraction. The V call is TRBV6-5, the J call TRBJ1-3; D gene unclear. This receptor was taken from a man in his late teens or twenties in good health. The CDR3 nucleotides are TGTGCCACGATTAGCTCTGGAAACACCATATATTTT. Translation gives CATISSGNTIYF.